What follows is one T cell receptor (beta chain) and its context. Its antigen remains unidentified. Data came from immunoSEQ multiplex PCR; TCRdb stores just in-frame clones and leaves some out. This table has roughly 32,000 clones, approximately 90% appearing once. The entry originates in a study of PD-1 blockade in classical Hodgkin lymphoma. The study's findings and limits: Reports described newly diagnosed patients as having lower baseline TCR diversity than healthy donors.

Time point denoted: cycle 4 day 1 (C4D1), after more than five weeks of nivolumab. All patients experienced relapse after autologous stem cell transplantation, and brentuximab vedotin exposure was variable. Researchers used magnetic negative selection to pull out pure CD4+ T cells from thawed PBMCs. V was clipped by 2 bases and J by 1 base, with 12 bases between them. The CDR3 runs to 15 residues. CDR1 is SGHRS and CDR2 is YFSETQ in the germline V gene. The TCR was taken from a human donor with classical Hodgkin lymphoma. The source was CD4+ T cells from blood, collected before the fourth cycle of nivolumab. The genes are TRBV5-1 and TRBJ1-1; D possibly corresponds to TRBD1 (5 bases). Here the CDR3 DNA reads TGCGCCAGCAGCTTTCTAGCGCAGGGGAACACTGAAGCTTTCTTT. Translating gives CASSFLAQGNTEAFF.